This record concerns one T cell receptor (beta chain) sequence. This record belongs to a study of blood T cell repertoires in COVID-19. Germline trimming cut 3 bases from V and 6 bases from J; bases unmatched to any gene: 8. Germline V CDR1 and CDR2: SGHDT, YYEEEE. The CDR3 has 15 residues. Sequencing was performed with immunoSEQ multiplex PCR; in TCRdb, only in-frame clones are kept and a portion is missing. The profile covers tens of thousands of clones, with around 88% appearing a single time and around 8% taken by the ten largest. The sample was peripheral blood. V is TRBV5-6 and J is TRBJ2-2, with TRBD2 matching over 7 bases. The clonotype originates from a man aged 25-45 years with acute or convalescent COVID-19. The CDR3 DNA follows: TGTGCCAGCAGCTCCCTGAGACTAGCTTCCGGGGAGCTGTTTTTT. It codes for CASSSLRLASGELFF. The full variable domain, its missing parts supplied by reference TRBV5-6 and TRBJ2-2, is DAGVTQSPTHLIKTRGQQVTLRCSPKSGHDTVSWYQQALGQGPQFIFQYYEEEERQRGNFPDRFSGHQFPNYSSELNVNALLLGDSALYLCASSSLRLASGELFFGEGSRLTVL.